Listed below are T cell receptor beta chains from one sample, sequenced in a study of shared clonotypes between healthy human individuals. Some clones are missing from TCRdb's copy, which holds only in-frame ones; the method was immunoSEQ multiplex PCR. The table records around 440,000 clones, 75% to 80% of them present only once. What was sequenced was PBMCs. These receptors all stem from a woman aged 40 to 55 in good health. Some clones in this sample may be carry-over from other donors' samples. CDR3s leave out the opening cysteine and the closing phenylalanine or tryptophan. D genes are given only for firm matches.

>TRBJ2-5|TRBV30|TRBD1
ACTAGTGLWETQY
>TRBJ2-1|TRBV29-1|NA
SVHQVSIYNEQF
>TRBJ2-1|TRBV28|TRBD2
ASSSVRLAWSYNEQF
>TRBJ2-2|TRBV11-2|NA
TSSLDPGRRGTGELF
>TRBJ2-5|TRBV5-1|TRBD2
ASSPGLGQETQY
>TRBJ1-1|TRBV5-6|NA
ARQGSNTEAF
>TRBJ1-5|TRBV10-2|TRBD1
ASRSGTGNQPQH
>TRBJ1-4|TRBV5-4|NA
ASSRLAGSQEKLF
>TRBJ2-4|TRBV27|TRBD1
ASSLSGTGGNIQY
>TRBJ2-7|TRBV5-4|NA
ASSADWSSYEQY
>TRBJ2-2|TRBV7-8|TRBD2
ASSLELADANTGELF
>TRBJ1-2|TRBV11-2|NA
ASSSEGAYYGYT
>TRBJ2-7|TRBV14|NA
ASSQVVYEQY
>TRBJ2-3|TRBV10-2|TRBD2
ASTLAGEDTQY
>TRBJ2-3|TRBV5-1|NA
ASSSRSGSTDTQY
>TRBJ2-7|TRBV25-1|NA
ASSEVAYEQY
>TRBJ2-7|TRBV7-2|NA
ASGFGTYYEQY
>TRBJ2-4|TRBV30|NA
AWSAGDPGGGNIQY
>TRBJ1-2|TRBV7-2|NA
ASSQTGTTYGYT
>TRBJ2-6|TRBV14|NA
ASSQGGSGANVLT
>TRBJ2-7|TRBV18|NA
ASSPPSGSYEQY
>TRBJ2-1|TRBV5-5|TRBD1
ASTAPSGTGEYNEQF
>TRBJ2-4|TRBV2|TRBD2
ASSPTSGSVLNIQY
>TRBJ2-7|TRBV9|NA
ASSVGDSRRNRRYEQY
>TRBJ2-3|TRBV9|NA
ASSVVGHPTDTQY
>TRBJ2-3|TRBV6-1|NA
ASSPAVKRTDTQY
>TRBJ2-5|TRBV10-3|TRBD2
AISGGWAGGLETQY
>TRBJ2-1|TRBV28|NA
ASSTYSGYYSYNEQF
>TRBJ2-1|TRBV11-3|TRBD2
ASSPLAASSYNEQF
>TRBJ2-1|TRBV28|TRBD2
ASSLTSGGRGQF
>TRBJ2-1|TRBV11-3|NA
ASSPGQGPYNEQF
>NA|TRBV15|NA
AASRTGPEAQTQY
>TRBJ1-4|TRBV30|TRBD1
AWSQGANEKLF
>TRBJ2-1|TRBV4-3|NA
ASSQDVSFYNEQF
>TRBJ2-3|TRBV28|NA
ASSQPPTDTQY
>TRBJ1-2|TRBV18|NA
ASSPGQGNANYGYT
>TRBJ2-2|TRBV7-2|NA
ASSPFRGVDTGELF
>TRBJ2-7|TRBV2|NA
ASASRDPPYEQY
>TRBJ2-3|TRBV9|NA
ASSVSSDTQY
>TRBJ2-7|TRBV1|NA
TSSQRQRERGEQY
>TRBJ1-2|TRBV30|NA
AWSPDSNYGYT
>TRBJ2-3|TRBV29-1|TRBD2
SVIKIAGSTDTQY
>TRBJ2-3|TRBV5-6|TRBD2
ASSLGAGEAQY
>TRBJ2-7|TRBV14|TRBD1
ASSQRTGAYEQY
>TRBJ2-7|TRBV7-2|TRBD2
ASSSDRLAGGYEQY
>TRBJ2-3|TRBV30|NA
AWRSPRDTQY